What follows is one T cell receptor (beta chain) and its context. This sample is drawn from a study of blood T cell repertoires in COVID-19. Study in general: Sites in the United States, Italy and Spain provided acute and convalescent COVID-19 samples. T cells, B-cell-depleted T cells, or PBMCs provided the cDNA or gDNA that served as material.

Authors' analysis steps: Quantification of nucleated cells was approximated via reference gene primer amplification. Repertoires were generated with immunoSEQ multiplex PCR, while TCRdb's copy carries only in-frame clones and drops some. The V and J calls and clone size were taken over from that table, and D and trimming were inferred from the DNA. Among around 82,000 clones, 89% were seen once, and the ten largest hold less than 15%. The CDR3 runs to 15 residues. Trimming took off 3 bases at V and 6 bases at J, with 17 bases between the two ends. The germline gives CDR1 SGHRS, CDR2 YFSETQ. Sequenced material: peripheral blood. The chain employs TRBV5-1 and TRBJ2-3; a weak D match, TRBD1 (6 bases). This clonotype was sampled from a man between 65 and 85 years old with active or convalescent COVID-19. The CDR3 nucleotides are TGCGCCAGCAGCTGGTCAGGGGTGGGAATTGATACGCAGTATTTT. Its protein is CASSWSGVGIDTQYF.